What follows is one T cell receptor (beta chain) and its context. Its antigen is still unknown. These data come from a study of blood T cells in healthy people across ages. The CDR3 has 14 amino acids. J lost 6 bases, V lost 7 bases, and 9 bases had no gene match. Per germline, CDR1 MNHEY and CDR2 SMNVEV (reference sequence). Study findings and constraints: A roughly linear age-dependent decrease characterized TCR beta diversity per million T cells. Researchers judged that diversity estimates from one million T cells fell short of true values.

The use of a sample-barcoded 5' primer and a J-beta primer mix characterized a second PCR of roughly 6 to 11 cycles. Paired-end reads containing CDR3 totaled no fewer than 2.5 million for each sample. In TCRdb, the 5' RACE reads were re-called with MiXCR into one record per CDR3 protein. The profile shows fewer than 700,000 distinct CDR3 sequences, around half of them singletons. Donation came from healthy Caucasian individuals in Russia who were aged 6 to 90. Specimen: blood. V gene TRBV27 combines with J gene TRBJ2-7; 10 bases are shared with TRBD1. The clonotype was recovered from an elderly man in good health. The CDR3 bases are TGTGCCAGCACCAAAGGACAGGGGGTCTTCGAGCAGTACTTC. Translated: CASTKGQGVFEQYF.